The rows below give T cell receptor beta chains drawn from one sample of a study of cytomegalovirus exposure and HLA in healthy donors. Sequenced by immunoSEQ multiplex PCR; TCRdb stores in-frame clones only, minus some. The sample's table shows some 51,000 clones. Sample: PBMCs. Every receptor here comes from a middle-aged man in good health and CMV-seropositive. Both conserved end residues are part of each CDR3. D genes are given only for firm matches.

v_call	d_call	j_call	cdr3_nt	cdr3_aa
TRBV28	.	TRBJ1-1	TGTGCCAGCAGGCCACCTACAGGGTGGGGAGCTTTCTTT	CASRPPTGWGAFF
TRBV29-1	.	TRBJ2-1	TGCAGCGTTGAGCTAGGCGGCAATGAGCAGTTCTTC	CSVELGGNEQFF
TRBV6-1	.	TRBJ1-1	TGTGCCACCCGACCGACGGTTAGCAACACTGAAGCTTTCTTT	CATRPTVSNTEAFF
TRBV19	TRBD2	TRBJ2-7	TGTGCCAGTAGTACTAGCGGGAGGCCCTCGGACGAGCAGTACTTC	CASSTSGRPSDEQYF
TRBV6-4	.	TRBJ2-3	TGTGCCAGCAGTGAAGAGACTAGCACAGATACGCAGTATTTT	CASSEETSTDTQYF
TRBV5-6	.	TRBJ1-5	TGTGCCAGCAGCTTTATGGGAGTCAGACACCCCAAGAATCAGCCCCAGCATTTT	CASSFMGVRHPKNQPQHF
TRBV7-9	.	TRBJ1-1	TGTGCCAGCACCCCTCCGGGAAACACTGAAGCTTTCTTT	CASTPPGNTEAFF
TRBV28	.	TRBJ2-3	TGTGCCAGCAGACCCACAGGGAGTGACTGGACAGATACGCAGTATTTT	CASRPTGSDWTDTQYF
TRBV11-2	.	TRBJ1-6	TGTGCCAGCAGCTTAAGGGAGGATTCACCCCTCCACTTT	CASSLREDSPLHF
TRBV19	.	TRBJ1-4	TGTGCCAGTAGTGTACAGGGCACAGCTAATGAAAAACTGTTTTTT	CASSVQGTANEKLFF
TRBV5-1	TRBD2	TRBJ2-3	TGCGCCAGCAGCTTGGGGACTAGCGGGTATCTAGATACGCAGTATTTT	CASSLGTSGYLDTQYF
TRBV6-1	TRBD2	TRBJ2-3	TGTGCCAGCACCCGAGGCGGGGGGAGCACAGATACGCAGTATTTT	CASTRGGGSTDTQYF
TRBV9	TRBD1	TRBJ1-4	TGTGCCAGCAGCGTAGAGACAGGGCCGAATGAAAAACTGTTTTTT	CASSVETGPNEKLFF
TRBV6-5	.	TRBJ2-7	TGTGCCAGCAGTGCCACAGGGTCCGGCGAGCAGTACTTC	CASSATGSGEQYF
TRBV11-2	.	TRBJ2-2	TGTGCCAGCAGCCTACGCGATGGCACCGGGGAGCTGTTTTTT	CASSLRDGTGELFF
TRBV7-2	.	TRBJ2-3	TGTGCCAGCAGCTTAGGCCTCGACAGACTGCAGTATTTT	CASSLGLDRLQYF
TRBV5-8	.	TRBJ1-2	TGTGCCAGCAGCTCCGGTCAACAGGGCTATGGCTACACCTTC	CASSSGQQGYGYTF
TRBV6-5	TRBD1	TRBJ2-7	TGTGCCAGCAGTTACCGGACAGGGGGCTTCGACGAGCAGTACTTC	CASSYRTGGFDEQYF
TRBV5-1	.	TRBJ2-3	TGCGCCAGCAGCTTGGAGGGCTGGGCAGGGGACCCAGATACGCAGTATTTT	CASSLEGWAGDPDTQYF
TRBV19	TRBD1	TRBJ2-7	TGTGCCAGTAGTCGGCGGGACAGGGGTACGATGGGGTACGAGCAGTACTTC	CASSRRDRGTMGYEQYF
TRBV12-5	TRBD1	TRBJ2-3	TGTGCTAGTGGTCCGGACAGGTCAGATACGCAGTATTTT	CASGPDRSDTQYF
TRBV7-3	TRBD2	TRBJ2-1	TGTGCCAGCAGCCCCGCGGGAGGTGAGCAGTTCTTC	CASSPAGGEQFF
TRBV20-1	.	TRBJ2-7	TGCAGTGCTAGAGGAGCACGGGAGCAGTACTTC	CSARGAREQYF
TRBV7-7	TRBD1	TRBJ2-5	TGTGCTAGCAGCTCAACAGGGGGAAGCCAAGAGACCCAGTACTTC	CASSSTGGSQETQYF
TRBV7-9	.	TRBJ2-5	TGTGCCAGCAGCGCTATAGAGACCCAGTACTTC	CASSAIETQYF
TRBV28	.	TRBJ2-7	TGTGCCAGCAGTGGGGGGGGGCCACCCTACGAGCAGTACTTC	CASSGGGPPYEQYF
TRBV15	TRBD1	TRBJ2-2	TGTGCCACCAGCAGGATACAGGGGGCGGCCACCGGGGAGCTGTTTTTT	CATSRIQGAATGELFF
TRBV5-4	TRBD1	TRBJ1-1	TGTGCCAGCAGCCCGCCGGGACAGGGGGACACTGAAGCTTTCTTT	CASSPPGQGDTEAFF
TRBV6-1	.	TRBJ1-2	TGTGCCAGCCTGGAGGGAGCGGAAGGCGACTATGGCTACACCTTC	CASLEGAEGDYGYTF
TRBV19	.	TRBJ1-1	TGTGCCAGTAGTATAGATCTATTTCTGAACACTGAAGCTTTCTTT	CASSIDLFLNTEAFF
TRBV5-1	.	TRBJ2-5	TGCGCCAGCAGCCTCCCGACTATGGGCACCCTTGAGACCCAGTACTTC	CASSLPTMGTLETQYF
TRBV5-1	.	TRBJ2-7	TGCGCCAGCAGCCCGGCGTCGGGTCTACGGGACGAGCAGTACTTC	CASSPASGLRDEQYF
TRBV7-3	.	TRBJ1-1	TGTGCCAGCAGCTTGACAGAGAACACTGAAGCTTTCTTT	CASSLTENTEAFF
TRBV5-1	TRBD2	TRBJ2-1	TGCGCCAGCAGCGAACTAGCGGGACCGGACAATGAGCAGTTCTTC	CASSELAGPDNEQFF
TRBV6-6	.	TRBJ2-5	TGTGCCAGCAGTCTAGTGGGGGGAGAGACCCAGTACTTC	CASSLVGGETQYF
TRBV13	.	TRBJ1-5	TGTGCCAGCAGCTTTTCGGGCAATCAGCCCCAGCATTTT	CASSFSGNQPQHF
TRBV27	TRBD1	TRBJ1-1	TGTGCCAGCAGTATCGGACAGGGAAACACTGAAGCTTTCTTT	CASSIGQGNTEAFF
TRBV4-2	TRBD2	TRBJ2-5	TGTGCCAGCAGCCCCATGGGCCTTGGGGTGGCGGGAGTGAGGGAGACCCAGTACTTC	CASSPMGLGVAGVRETQYF
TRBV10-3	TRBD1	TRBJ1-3	TGTGCCATCAGTGAGCGGCAGGGGGAAAACACCATATATTTT	CAISERQGENTIYF
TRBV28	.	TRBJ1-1	TGTGCCAGCAGCCCTCACGCGGCTGAAGCTTTCTTT	CASSPHAAEAFF
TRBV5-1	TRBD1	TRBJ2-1	TGCGCCAGCAAGGTTGACAGGGGCCCTTACAATGAGCAGTTCTTC	CASKVDRGPYNEQFF
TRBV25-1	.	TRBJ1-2	TGTGCCAGCAGTGGGAATCAGGGGCTCAACTATGGCTACACCTTC	CASSGNQGLNYGYTF
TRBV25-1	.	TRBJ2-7	TGTGCCAGCAGTGAATCTCTATCAGGGTTATACGAGCAGTACTTC	CASSESLSGLYEQYF
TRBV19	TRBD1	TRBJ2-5	TGTGCCAGTAGCTCCTTTGAGGGACAGGGGACCCAGTACTTC	CASSSFEGQGTQYF
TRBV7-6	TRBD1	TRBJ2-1	TGTGCCAGCAGCCGGACAGGCCCCTACAATGAGCAGTTCTTC	CASSRTGPYNEQFF
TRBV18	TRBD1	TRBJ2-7	TGCGCCAGCTCACCCCTCCCCGGGACAGGGGGCGAGCAGTACTTC	CASSPLPGTGGEQYF
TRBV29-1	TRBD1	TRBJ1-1	TGCAGCGTTGAACGGAGGACAGGGGGCCGGAACACTGAAGCTTTCTTT	CSVERRTGGRNTEAFF
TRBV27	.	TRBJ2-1	TGTGCCAGCAGTTGGCGAGGGAGCTCCTACAATGAGCAGTTCTTC	CASSWRGSSYNEQFF
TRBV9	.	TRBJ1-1	TGTGCCAGCAGCGCCTTAGGGGGGGACACTGAAGCTTTCTTT	CASSALGGDTEAFF
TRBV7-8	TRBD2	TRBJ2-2	TGTGCCAGCAGCTTAGCGGGGGTGAAGCGGGAGGGCCGACGCGGGGAGCTGTTTTTT	CASSLAGVKREGRRGELFF
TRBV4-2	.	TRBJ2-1	TGTGCCAGCAGCCAAGTTGGGCGGGTAAAATACAATGAGCAGTTCTTC	CASSQVGRVKYNEQFF
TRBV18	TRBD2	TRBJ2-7	TGTGCCAGCTCAGAACTAGCGGGGGACTCTAGTGAGCAGTACTTC	CASSELAGDSSEQYF
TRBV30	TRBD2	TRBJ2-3	TGTGCCTGGAGTACGTTAGCGGGAGGCCGGGGGCCTAGCACAGATACGCAGTATTTT	CAWSTLAGGRGPSTDTQYF
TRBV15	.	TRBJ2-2	TGTGCCACCAGCAGAGCCGGACACTACACCGGGGAGCTGTTTTTT	CATSRAGHYTGELFF
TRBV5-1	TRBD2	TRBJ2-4	TGCGCCAGCAGCCTCGGGACTAGCGGGCGCTTCAAAAACATTCAGTACTTC	CASSLGTSGRFKNIQYF
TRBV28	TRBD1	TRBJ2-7	TGTGCCAGCAGTTATCGGACAGGGAGTACCTACGAGCAGTACTTC	CASSYRTGSTYEQYF
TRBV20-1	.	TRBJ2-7	TGCAGTGGGGCCCACTCCTACGAGCAGTACTTC	CSGAHSYEQYF
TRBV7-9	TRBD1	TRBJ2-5	TGTGCCAGCAACCCACCGGGACAGGGGGCGGGAGAGACCCAGTACTTC	CASNPPGQGAGETQYF